This is a list of T cell receptor beta chains from one sample in a study of cytomegalovirus exposure and HLA in healthy donors. Assay: immunoSEQ multiplex PCR; the TCRdb copy retains only in-frame clones and omits some. The sample includes about 200,000 clones, 82% of them seen just once. The sequencing sample was made of PBMCs. The receptors originated from a woman aged 45-65 years in good health and CMV-seropositive. Each CDR3 is given with its conserved first and last residue. A D gene is named only where the DNA matches it firmly. Some rows mark clone size as missing; the rest say once, few, many or name a class of expanded clone.

>once|TRBJ2-5|TRBD2|TRBV7-9
TGTGCCAGCAGCTTAGCGGGAGGGCAAGAGACCCAGTACTTC
CASSLAGGQETQYF
>-|TRBJ2-4|TRBD2|TRBV10-1
TGCGCCAGCAGTGAGACTAGCGGGAGCCCAAGTCTTTACTTC
CASSETSGSPSLYF
>-|TRBJ2-2|TRBD2|TRBV5-1
TGCGCCAGCAGCCACCCGGGACTAGCGGAAAACACCGGGGAGCTGTTTTTT
CASSHPGLAENTGELFF
>-|TRBJ2-3|TRBD1|TRBV12-5
TGTGCTAGTGGGTTAGACAGGGGGCTTACAGATACGCAGTATTTT
CASGLDRGLTDTQYF
>-|TRBJ2-1|TRBD2|TRBV11-2
TGTGCCAGCAGCTATACTAGCGGACGCTCCTACAATGAGCAGTTCTTC
CASSYTSGRSYNEQFF
>-|TRBJ2-7|-|TRBV18
TGTGCCAGCTCACTCACCGGGACACCGCCCGAGCAGTACTTC
CASSLTGTPPEQYF
>-|TRBJ2-5|TRBD1|TRBV28
TGTGCCAGCAGTCCTCACGTGGGGAGGACAGGGGGCAGGGAGACCCAGTACTTC
CASSPHVGRTGGRETQYF
>few|TRBJ2-5|-|TRBV5-6
TGTGCCAGCAGCTGGGGGGGGCAATACCAAGAGACCCAGTACTTC
CASSWGGQYQETQYF
>-|TRBJ2-3|-|TRBV29-1
TGCAGCGTCGACTCGGGGGACGGCACAGATACGCAGTATTTT
CSVDSGDGTDTQYF
>-|TRBJ2-1|TRBD1|TRBV19
TGTGCCAGTAGTATAAACTATAGGGACAGTCACAATGAGCAGTTCTTC
CASSINYRDSHNEQFF
>-|TRBJ2-7|-|TRBV5-1
TGCGCCAGCAGCTTGGGAATCCAGAACAACTACGAGCAGTACTTC
CASSLGIQNNYEQYF
>-|TRBJ1-6|TRBD1|TRBV30
TGTGCCTGGAGTCCTCGGGACAGGGAAAATTCACCCCTCCACTTT
CAWSPRDRENSPLHF
>-|TRBJ2-5|TRBD2|TRBV15
TGTGCCACCAGCAGAGGCGGACTAGCGGGAGAGACCCAGTACTTC
CATSRGGLAGETQYF
>-|TRBJ1-1|TRBD1|TRBV6-5
TGTGCCAGCAAGGCGGTAGAAAAGGGGGCGCGGGCTTTCTTT
CASKAVEKGARAFF
>-|TRBJ2-5|-|TRBV9
TGTGCCAGCAGCGGATCAGCGAGAGGGGGAGAGACCCAGTACTTC
CASSGSARGGETQYF
>-|TRBJ2-7|TRBD2|TRBV18
TGTGCCAGCTCCCCCGGACTAGCGGGAGTTTCCTACGAGCAGTACTTC
CASSPGLAGVSYEQYF
>-|TRBJ2-3|-|TRBV5-1
TGCGCCAGCAGCCCCGGGGGACGGCAAGATACGCAGTATTTT
CASSPGGRQDTQYF
>-|TRBJ2-7|-|TRBV2
TGTGCCAGCAGCAGGACACGAGATAATGGGGAGCAGTACTTC
CASSRTRDNGEQYF